The entry below gives a single T cell receptor beta chain sequence along with its context. The antigen this receptor binds is unknown. Base qualities are not at hand, and no much larger clone is one base apart. TCRbeta CDR3 regions were amplified from genomic DNA by means of the immunoSEQ Assay, a bias-controlled multiplex PCR. As for how the authors treated the data: The number of nucleated cells in each sample was estimated from the amplification of reference gene primers within the assay. To quantify the absolute abundance of each unique TCRbeta CDR3 rearrangement, sequence reads were collapsed and filtered. Productive Simpson clonality was computed per sample as the square root of Simpson's diversity index over productive rearrangements. TCRdb took this table from immuneACCESS and kept in-frame rearrangements with V and J called. Such tables lack part of the clones; where checked against another copy, unresolved V genes explain under half of the gap, and the rest is unexplained. The D gene and trimming were derived from the DNA, and the V and J assignments and clone size from that table. The sample yields about 240,000 clones; roughly nine tenths were counted once. The leading ten clones occupy 7.2% of the sample.

At the junction V is shortened by 5 bases and J by 2 bases, with 12 bases in between. The CDR3 covers 14 residues, taking in both the cysteine and the phenylalanine. Only CDR3 DNA is held: 42 bases, read in frame from base 1. Reading the germline V gene (reference sequence) gives CDR1 MNHNY and CDR2 SVGAGI. This sample stems from a study of blood T cell repertoires in COVID-19 (TCRdb year 2020). General notes on the study: The collaborator samples originated in the United States, Italy and Spain and spanned the acute and convalescent phases of COVID-19. The material from the prospective study consisted of cDNA or gDNA derived from T cells, B-cell-depleted T cells, or PBMCs. Subjects who had been exposed to COVID-19, were actively infected with it, or had recovered from it provided the deeply sampled blood TCRbeta repertoires that made up the dataset. The repertoires were released in a freely available public database intended as a resource for research on the immune response to SARS-CoV-2. Samples came from the ongoing ImmuneRACE study (first 160 participants) plus 1,254 subjects from 6 global collaborators. Sample metadata almost always included a de-identified subject ID, COVID-19 status, age in years and sex. Where available, HLA class I and class II types were obtained from metadata supplied by the sample provider rather than from assay-based typing. The investigation overall reported the following: How much clinical and demographic metadata was included differed by source and by participant, and the metadata was provided uncurated.

A second Seattle source provided samples from volunteer blood donors who had recovered from COVID-19. Each collaborating institution followed its own protocols to collect whole blood in K2EDTA tubes. Collaborator samples were shipped for TCRbeta analysis as frozen whole blood, isolated PBMCs, or DNA extracted from either sample type. This sequence originates from a man aged 55 to 70 who had recovered from COVID-19. The specimen was peripheral blood. The rearrangement combines TRBV6-6 with TRBJ1-2, with the D gene not clear enough to name. The DNA sequence is given as TGTGCCAGCAGTCCCTTATCAGGAAACTATGGCTACACCTTC. Translation gives CASSPLSGNYGYTF.